The 14 T cell receptor beta chains below come from one sample, sequenced in a study of blood T cells in healthy people across ages. A second PCR, run for about 6 to 11 cycles, used a sample-barcoded 5' primer plus a J-beta primer mix. One entry per CDR3 protein, called by TCRdb with MiXCR from the 5' RACE reads. The sample records some 1.1 million distinct CDR3 sequences, roughly two fifths being singletons. Sequencing was done on a sample of blood. These receptors were taken from a man younger than 35 in good health.

As to this clonotype: A read error may account for a junction end that differs from germline. CDR3 bases: TGTGCCAGCAGTGTCTATAGGGAAAGCAATCAGTCCCAGCATTTT. Translating it yields CASSVYRESNQSQHF. The chain couples TRBV2 to TRBJ1-5; the D is unclear. The CDR3 has 15 amino acids. Germline V gene data show CDR1 as SNHLY and CDR2 as FYNNEI.

This chain connects TRBV20-1 to TRBJ1-4, with a possible D match to TRBD1 (5 bases). CDR1 and CDR2 (germline): DFQATT, SNEGSKA (reference sequence). The CDR3 runs to 14 residues. Trimming left V 5 bases short and J 8 bases short, with 18 bases between. CDR3 sequence (DNA): TGCAGTGCTTACGTCAGGGTAGGCGGCGAAAAACTGTTTTTT. Translation: CSAYVRVGGEKLFF.

In this sample, this clonotype turned up many times. The chain joins TRBV10-3 to TRBJ1-2; D remains unclear. From germline, CDR1 is ENHRY and CDR2 SYGVKD. This CDR3 has 12 residues. The V and J ends lost 2 bases and 8 bases respectively, with 9 bases between them. For the CDR3, the DNA is TGTGCCATCAGTGAGGGAGCCGGCGGCTACACCTTC. Protein product: CAISEGAGGYTF.

This chain uses TRBV20-1 with TRBJ1-4, with a possible D match to TRBD1 (5 bases). V shed 6 bases and J shed 5 bases, with 13 bases lying between them. CDR1 is DFQATT and CDR2 is SNEGSKA in the germline V gene (reference sequence). The CDR3 runs to 13 residues. The CDR3 DNA reads as TGCAGTGCCAACGGGGGGGGGAATGAAAAACTGTTTTTT. Encoded protein: CSANGGGNEKLFF.

There are a few counts of this clonotype. V gene TRBV9 combines with J gene TRBJ2-5; no clear D gene. V gave up 0 bases and J gave up 3 bases, with 9 bases separating them. Germline V CDR1 and CDR2: SGDLS, YYNGEE. The CDR3 loop spans 14 amino acids. This CDR3 reads CASSVGGPKETQYF. The CDR3 bases are TGTGCCAGCAGCGTAGGCGGACCGAAAGAGACCCAGTACTTC.

The chain links TRBV20-1 to TRBJ1-2; D may be TRBD1 (5 bases). The V end was cut by 3 bases, the J end by 6 bases, with 11 bases between. Germline-derived CDR1 and CDR2 are DFQATT and SNEGSKA (reference sequence). CDR3 size: 12 residues. The CDR3: CSASSDSDGYTF. As DNA, the CDR3 is TGCAGTGCTAGTAGTGACAGCGATGGCTACACCTTC.

V is TRBV27 and J is TRBJ2-1, with 9 nucleotides matching TRBD2. The CDR3 is made up of 15 amino acids. The V and J ends lost 6 bases and 8 bases, in that order; junction bases with no gene match: 11. Per the germline V gene, CDR1 is MNHEY and CDR2 is SMNVEV (reference sequence). The CDR3 loop reads CASSYSRGGRDEQFF. DNA of the CDR3: TGTGCCAGCAGCTATTCGCGGGGGGGCCGGGATGAGCAGTTCTTC.

Remarks on this clonotype: The junction departs from the called germline gene at one end, perhaps through a read error. The rearrangement links TRBV28 to TRBJ2-7; possibly TRBD1 for D (6 bases). The tail of the sequence fits TRBJ2-5 better, so the J call may be wrong. The germline V gene has CDR1 MDHEN and CDR2 SYDVKM. This CDR3 has 16 residues. The DNA for the CDR3 is TGTGCCGGCAGTCCGCCGGGGAACAGGGCTAAAGAGACCCAGTACTTC. Amino acid sequence: CAGSPPGNRAKETQYF.

The chain recombines TRBV10-3 with TRBJ1-2; 7 bases match TRBD1. CDR1 and CDR2 from the germline V gene are ENHRY and SYGVKD. This CDR3 comprises 14 residues. V gave up 4 bases and J gave up 2 bases; unmatched junction bases: 4. Here the CDR3 reads CAISVWTGNYGYTF. Written as DNA, the CDR3 is TGTGCCATCAGTGTTTGGACAGGCAACTATGGCTACACCTTC.

The CDR3 loop reads CASSVQGQDIQSYNSPLHF. CDR3 coding DNA: TGTGCCAGCAGCGTCCAAGGGCAGGATATTCAGTCCTATAATTCACCCCTCCACTTT. This chain uses TRBV7-2 with TRBJ1-6; D is undetermined. The CDR3 runs 19 residues. V was trimmed by 5 bases and J by 1 base, leaving 21 bases between them. Germline-derived CDR1 and CDR2 are SGHTA and FQGNSA.

Regarding this clonotype: One base away lies a much larger clone, so this may be a sequencing read error. The chain couples TRBV20-1 to TRBJ1-2; D is ambiguous. The ends were cut back, 3 bases at V and 7 bases at J, with 15 bases in the middle. The CDR3 loop spans 13 amino acids. CDR1 is DFQATT and CDR2 is SNEGSKA in the germline V gene (reference sequence). The CDR3 reads CSARWQPDAGYTF. The CDR3 nucleotides read TGCAGTGCTAGGTGGCAGCCGGACGCTGGCTACACCTTC.

This chain uses TRBV20-1 with TRBJ2-1; D tentatively fits TRBD1 or TRBD2 (6 bases each). The CDR3 consists of 14 residues. Germline V gives CDR1 DFQATT, CDR2 SNEGSKA (reference sequence). The V end was cut by 2 bases, the J end by 6 bases, with 14 bases between. The CDR3 DNA reads TGCAGTGCTAGATTGGGGGGCGCGTCCAATGAGCAGTTCTTC. Translated: CSARLGGASNEQFF.

This chain connects TRBV9 to TRBJ2-2, with D tentatively TRBD2 (6 bases). The CDR3 consists of 19 residues. Germline V lookup: CDR1 SGDLS, CDR2 YYNGEE. Trimming shortened V by 0 bases and J by 1 base, and 19 bases separated the two germline ends. The CDR3 sequence is CASSVVGSGAGRNTGELFF. CDR3 in DNA: TGTGCCAGCAGCGTAGTTGGGAGTGGGGCGGGGCGGAACACCGGGGAGCTGTTTTTT. Together with reference TRBV9 and TRBJ2-2, the CDR3 gives the full variable domain: DSGVTQTPKHLITATGQRVTLRCSPRSGDLSVYWYQQSLDQGLQFLIQYYNGEERAKGNILERFSAQQFPDLHSELNLSSLELGDSALYFCASSVVGSGAGRNTGELFFGEGSRLTVL.

Notes on this clonotype: An end of the junction does not agree with germline; a read error may underlie this. J is TRBJ2-3 and V is TRBV27; TRBD2 might be the D (5 bases). Germline values: CDR1 MNHEY, CDR2 SMNVEV (reference sequence). The CDR3 is made up of 16 amino acids. DNA for the CDR3: TGTGCCGGCAGTTTACACCGGGATCCTAGCACAGATACGCAGTATTTT. Amino acids: CAGSLHRDPSTDTQYF.